The rows below give T cell receptor beta chains drawn from one sample of a study of shared clonotypes between healthy human individuals. The table came from immunoSEQ multiplex PCR; TCRdb's copy has only in-frame clones and leaves some out. The sample carries roughly 2,300,000 clones, 85% to 95% recorded once. The sample comprised naive CD4+ T cells from PBMCs. These receptors were taken from a man between 18 and 29 years old in good health. Some clones in this sample may be carry-over from other donors' samples. CDR3s include the opening cysteine and the closing phenylalanine or tryptophan. The order of the fields is CDR3 protein, CDR3 DNA, J gene, V gene, clone size, D gene. A D gene is named only where the DNA matches it firmly. Some rows have no size entry. The others give once, few or many, or a class for an expanded clone.

CASSLPQQNTIYF,TGTGCCAGCAGCTTACCTCAGCAAAACACCATATATTTT,TRBJ1-3,TRBV5-4,few,-
CASSLTSTEAFF,TGTGCCAGCAGCCTTACTTCCACTGAAGCTTTCTTT,TRBJ1-1,TRBV11-2,-,-
CAIQSAWNTDTQYF,TGTGCCATCCAGAGCGCTTGGAACACAGATACGCAGTATTTT,TRBJ2-3,TRBV10-3,-,-
CASSLSGELGNTIYF,TGTGCCAGCAGTTTATCGGGCGAACTAGGAAACACCATATATTTT,TRBJ1-3,TRBV27,-,-
CASSRPTGRVDTGELFF,TGCGCCAGCAGCCGGCCTACAGGGCGCGTTGACACCGGGGAGCTGTTTTTT,TRBJ2-2,TRBV4-1,-,-
CASSLGQTLNTGELFF,TGTGCCAGCTCGTTGGGACAGACCCTGAACACCGGGGAGCTGTTTTTT,TRBJ2-2,TRBV18,once,TRBD1
CASNRQGEKLFF,TGTGCCAGTAATCGACAGGGGGAAAAACTGTTTTTT,TRBJ1-4,TRBV19,-,TRBD1
CASSFRQGGTPYEQYF,TGTGCCAGCAGTTTTCGACAGGGGGGGACCCCCTACGAGCAGTACTTC,TRBJ2-7,TRBV27,-,TRBD1
CASSGEETQYF,TGTGCCAGCAGCGGAGAAGAGACCCAGTACTTC,TRBJ2-5,TRBV11-2,-,-
CASSYSTGLGGQEQYF,TGTGCCAGCAGTTACTCGACGGGCCTAGGAGGGCAGGAGCAGTACTTC,TRBJ2-5,TRBV6-5,-,-
CASSLAGAQHNEQFF,TGTGCCAGCAGTCTAGCGGGGGCCCAACACAATGAGCAGTTCTTC,TRBJ2-1,TRBV9,-,TRBD2
CASSLGLAGLETQYF,TGTGCCAGCAGCTTAGGTCTAGCGGGACTGGAGACCCAGTACTTC,TRBJ2-5,TRBV7-7,-,TRBD2
CAWTVGGAGPYEQYF,TGTGCCTGGACCGTAGGTGGGGCCGGGCCTTACGAGCAGTACTTC,TRBJ2-7,TRBV30,-,-
CASSEVRLLYEQYF,TGTGCCAGCAGTGAAGTTCGGCTACTCTACGAGCAGTACTTC,TRBJ2-7,TRBV6-1,-,-
CASSLSGTGEVGGYTF,TGTGCCAGCAGTTTATCCGGGACAGGGGAAGTAGGAGGCTACACCTTC,TRBJ1-2,TRBV28,-,TRBD1
CASSLWSRNNEQFF,TGTGCCAGCAGTTTATGGTCCAGAAACAATGAGCAGTTCTTC,TRBJ2-1,TRBV28,-,-
CASKQQYNQPQHF,TGTGCCAGCAAGCAACAATACAATCAGCCCCAGCATTTT,TRBJ1-5,TRBV19,-,-
CASSLAGGPTGELFF,TGTGCCAGCAGTTTAGCGGGAGGGCCAACCGGGGAGCTGTTTTTT,TRBJ2-2,TRBV28,-,TRBD2
CASSYSTGAYEQYF,TGTGCCAGCAGTTACTCGACTGGGGCCTACGAGCAGTACTTC,TRBJ2-7,TRBV6-5,-,-
CSVVVGNYEQYF,TGCAGCGTTGTAGTCGGGAACTACGAGCAGTACTTC,TRBJ2-7,TRBV29-1,-,-
CSVEPASSGRQETQYF,TGCAGCGTCGAACCGGCCTCTAGCGGGAGGCAAGAGACCCAGTACTTC,TRBJ2-5,TRBV29-1,-,TRBD2
CASSEGAGGRTDTQYF,TGTGCCAGCAGTGAGGGCGCGGGAGGGCGCACAGATACGCAGTATTTT,TRBJ2-3,TRBV6-4,-,TRBD2
CASSGRAGYQETQYF,TGTGCCAGCAGCGGGAGGGCAGGCTACCAAGAGACCCAGTACTTC,TRBJ2-5,TRBV7-4,-,TRBD2
CASSLEVGKLGVGGYTF,TGTGCCAGCAGCTTGGAAGTAGGGAAACTCGGTGTGGGCGGCTACACCTTC,TRBJ1-2,TRBV5-5,-,-
CASSLNGRAKNEQYF,TGTGCCAGCAGTTTAAACGGGAGGGCCAAGAACGAGCAGTACTTC,TRBJ2-7,TRBV28,-,TRBD2
CASSPRGLGNYGYTF,TGTGCCAGCAGCCCCCGAGGACTGGGGAACTATGGCTACACCTTC,TRBJ1-2,TRBV7-9,-,-
CASSFVEEGTDTQYF,TGTGCCAGCAGCTTTGTGGAAGAGGGGACAGATACGCAGTATTTT,TRBJ2-3,TRBV5-4,few,-
CASSSDPGLVVDEQFF,TGTGCCAGCAGCTCCGACCCGGGACTAGTCGTAGATGAGCAGTTCTTC,TRBJ2-1,TRBV7-3,-,TRBD2
CASSLLGRGPGELFF,TGTGCCAGCAGTTTATTGGGGCGGGGTCCCGGGGAGCTGTTTTTT,TRBJ2-2,TRBV27,-,-
CASTRDSVYGYTF,TGTGCCAGTACCCGGGACAGCGTCTATGGCTACACCTTC,TRBJ1-2,TRBV19,-,TRBD1
CASSLTSGKNNEQFF,TGTGCCAGCAGTTTGACTAGCGGGAAGAACAATGAGCAGTTCTTC,TRBJ2-1,TRBV27,-,TRBD2
CATLEGSTDTQYF,TGTGCCACCTTGGAGGGAAGCACAGATACGCAGTATTTT,TRBJ2-3,TRBV28,-,-
CASSTPGQGPYEQYF,TGTGCCAGCAGTACGCCGGGACAAGGTCCCTACGAGCAGTACTTC,TRBJ2-7,TRBV28,-,-
CASSRQPAASATNEQFF,TGCGCCAGCAGCCGCCAGCCGGCGGCTAGCGCTACCAATGAGCAGTTCTTC,TRBJ2-1,TRBV4-1,-,-
CASSSGVRYEQYF,TGTGCCAGCAGCTCAGGGGTTCGGTACGAGCAGTACTTC,TRBJ2-7,TRBV5-6,-,-